This TCR beta chain was recorded in a study of blood T cell repertoires in COVID-19. Study-wide context: Sources were T cells, B-cell-depleted T cells, or PBMCs; the material itself was cDNA or gDNA.

Individuals aged roughly 18 to 95 years were recruited from around 22 US areas. Cohorts were assigned according to the clinical history that participants reported. Using immunoSEQ multiplex PCR, the repertoire was profiled, and TCRdb retains in-frame clones only, with some absent. The sample lists 200,000 or so clones; roughly 89% were seen once. V gave up 0 bases and J gave up 4 bases; unmatched junction bases: 12. CDR3 size: 17 residues. CDR1 is SGHRS and CDR2 is YFSETQ in the germline V gene. Sequenced input: PBMCs or T cells enriched from blood (not recorded which). V is TRBV5-1 and J is TRBJ1-1, with 7 bases lining up with TRBD1. The TCR originated in a woman aged 40 to 50 with acute COVID-19. The CDR3 DNA follows: TGCGCCAGCAGCTTGGCCAAGCAGGGGGGAATTAGCACTGAAGCTTTCTTT. Its protein product is CASSLAKQGGISTEAFF.